By sample share, the clone carrying this T cell receptor beta chain is medium-sized. Treg sorting used a CD4+CD25+CD127-/low gate. This CDR3 has 16 residues. V lost 2 bases and J 0 bases, leaving 13 bases between the germline ends. Adaptor-ligated barcode primers were used to amplify TRBV12-4/TRBJ1-2 clonotypes. TCRdb used MiXCR to reprocess the multiplex PCR reads, holding one entry per CDR3 protein. The data hold 2,000 to 2,500 distinct CDR3 sequences, with approximately 1% observed a single time. The chain uses TRBV12-3 or TRBV12-4 and TRBJ1-2, with TRBD1 as a possible D gene (6 bases). The sequence was collected from a female donor with breast cancer. The sequenced sample was tumor-infiltrating Tregs sorted from the breast tumor. The CDR3 DNA is TGTGCCAGCAGTTTATTTAGGACAGCCGCTAACTATGGCTACACCTTC. Residues: CASSLFRTAANYGYTF.